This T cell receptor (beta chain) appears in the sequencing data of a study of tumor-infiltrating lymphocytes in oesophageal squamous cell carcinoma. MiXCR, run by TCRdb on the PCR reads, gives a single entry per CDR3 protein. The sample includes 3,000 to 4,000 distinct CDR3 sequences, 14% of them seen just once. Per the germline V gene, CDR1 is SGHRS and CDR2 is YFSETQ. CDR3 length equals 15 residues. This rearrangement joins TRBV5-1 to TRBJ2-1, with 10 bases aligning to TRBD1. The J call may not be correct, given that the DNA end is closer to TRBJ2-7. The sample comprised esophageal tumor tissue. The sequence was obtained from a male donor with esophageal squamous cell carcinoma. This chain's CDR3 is CASSGYGTGVDEQYF. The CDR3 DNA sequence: TGCGCCAGCAGCGGTTACGGGACAGGGGTCGACGAGCAGTACTTC.